This record concerns one T cell receptor beta chain sequence. It lacks a known antigen. No clone much larger than this one lies a single base away; base qualities are absent. There are 17 amino acids in the CDR3, from cysteine to phenylalanine inclusive. The read is trimmed to its CDR3 DNA, 51 bases read in frame from base 1. V is pared back by 3 bases and J by 3 bases, with 18 bases lying between the germline termini. The germline V gene supplies CDR1 SGHNT and CDR2 YENEEA. Library preparation used the immunoSEQ multiplex PCR assay. Primary melanoma tumor tissue underwent high-throughput sequencing of the T-cell receptor beta chain. Concerning the study's data processing: TCRB CDR3 sharing between samples and the distribution of insertions and deletions were included in the repertoire analyses. A gradient-boosted model ranked the predictive value of the T-cell fraction against histopathological variables. TCRdb re-hosts the immuneACCESS table, in-frame sequences only. Its copies lack some clones; in the studies checked, an unresolved V gene accounts for under half of them, and the cause for the rest is not known. The V and J calls and clone size are taken from that table; D and trimming were inferred from the DNA. This sample gives more than 130 clones in total; roughly 87% of them show up just once. Roughly 29% of the sample goes to the ten largest clones.

Patients had primary melanoma that had been surgically resected and was considered potentially curable but at risk of metastatic recurrence. The data derive from a study of primary melanoma T cells and metastatic recurrence (dated by TCRdb to 2020 to 2022). Background for the entire study: The cohort consisted of roughly 200 primary melanomas of stage T2 to T4, each more than 1 mm thick. The study tested whether T-cell fraction and T-cell repertoire clonality in primary melanoma tumors predicted patient outcome. The T-cell fraction measured by TCR beta sequencing was compared against progression-free survival as the clinical outcome. Histopathological grading of tumor-infiltrating lymphocytes was compared with the sequencing-derived T-cell fraction. Here is what the overall study found, with its caveats: An effective T-cell-mediated antitumor response in primary melanoma was framed by the authors only as a suggestion, not a demonstrated mechanism. Progression-free survival prediction was reportedly improved more by adding T-cell fraction to tumor thickness than by adding any other histopathological variable. The tumor T-cell fraction reportedly predicted progression-free survival independently of thickness, ulceration, mitotic rate and age. A T-cell fraction greater than 20% appeared to be protective whatever the ulceration status, mitotic rate or nodal disease.

The sequenced sample consisted of melanoma tumor tissue. The sequence came from a human donor with melanoma. The sequence is built from TRBV11-3 and TRBJ2-1; the best D guess is TRBD2, with 5 bases matching. The base sequence is TGTGCCAGCAGCTTGGGAAGGCGGGTAGAATTCTACAATGAGCAGTTCTTC. Its translation reads: CASSLGRRVEFYNEQFF.